A single sample is the source of the 8 T cell receptor beta chains below, sequenced in a study of early T cells in non-severe SARS-CoV-2 infection. TCRdb recomputed calls from the 5' RACE reads with MiXCR, one row per CDR3 protein. Among 75,000 or so distinct CDR3 sequences listed, about 10% were seen once. Specimen: whole blood. The receptor set was obtained from an adult who was a healthcare worker with PCR-confirmed SARS-CoV-2 infection or an uninfected control (not recorded which).

This clonotype was picked up many times. V and J are TRBV27 and TRBJ1-5; D not certain. Trimming removed 6 bases from V and 7 bases from J, with 16 bases in between. This CDR3 spans 14 amino acids. Germline lookup yields CDR1 MNHEY and CDR2 SMNVEV (reference sequence). DNA of the CDR3: TGTGCCAGCAGCGCAGGAGCAGAGAACCAGCCCCAGCATTTT. Translation: CASSAGAENQPQHF.

This clonotype has more than one count but fewer than ten. Here the CDR3 reads CASSFGRGTNTGELFF. CDR3 DNA: TGTGCCAGCAGCTTCGGACGGGGGACGAACACCGGGGAGCTGTTTTTT. The gene calls are TRBV9 and TRBJ2-2, with D tentatively TRBD2 (6 bases). Trimming left V 4 bases short and J 0 bases short, with 13 bases between. From germline, CDR1 is SGDLS and CDR2 YYNGEE. This CDR3 spans 16 amino acids.

This clonotype was found a few times. CDR3 DNA: TGTGCCAGCAGGGAGCAAGTAAAGCAGGGGCTAGGGTCTGGCAATCAGCCCCAGCATTTT. Encoded protein: CASREQVKQGLGSGNQPQHF. The chain combines TRBV6-6 with TRBJ1-5; D is perhaps TRBD1 (6 bases). Per the germline V gene, CDR1 is MNHNY and CDR2 is SVGAGI (reference sequence). The CDR3 loop spans 20 amino acids. Trimming took off 6 bases at V and 2 bases at J, with 29 bases between the two ends.

In its sample, this clonotype was seen many times. The rearrangement links TRBV7-9 to TRBJ2-7, with D uncertain. From germline, CDR1 is SEHNR and CDR2 FQNEAQ (reference sequence). The CDR3 consists of 14 residues. The germline V and J ends were trimmed by 1 base and 3 bases, with 10 bases remaining between them. The DNA of the CDR3 is TGTGCCAGCAGCTTAGTCGACGGAGTCTACGAGCAGTACTTC. It is translated as CASSLVDGVYEQYF.

This clonotype was counted ten times or more. CDR3 loop: CSGSRGLDQPQHF. The CDR3 DNA follows: TGCAGTGGAAGTAGGGGGCTTGATCAGCCCCAGCATTTT. This sequence joins TRBV20-1 and TRBJ1-5; 7 positions match TRBD1. V lost 7 bases and J lost 5; bases outside the gene matches: 8. CDR1 is DFQATT and CDR2 is SNEGSKA in the germline V gene (reference sequence). This CDR3 contains 13 residues.

This clonotype was recorded many times. The V call is TRBV5-5, the J call TRBJ2-7; no reliable D call. Germline assignment: CDR1 SGHKS and CDR2 YYEKEE (reference sequence). With 2 bases removed from V and 4 bases from J, the gap between germline ends came to 7 bases. This CDR3 contains 12 residues. The CDR3 region is CASSFGVYEQYF. The DNA of the CDR3 is TGTGCCAGCAGCTTTGGGGTATACGAGCAGTACTTC.

There are many counts of this clonotype. The J gene is TRBJ1-1, the V gene TRBV12-5; a possible D gene is TRBD1 (5 bases). Germline V gives CDR1 LGHNT, CDR2 FRNRAP. V gave up 6 bases and J gave up 1 base, with 9 bases separating them. The CDR3 is made up of 13 amino acids. The CDR3 is CASGPTENTEAFF. The CDR3 nucleotides read TGTGCTAGTGGACCGACAGAGAACACTGAAGCTTTCTTT.

This clonotype was found a few times. J is TRBJ2-2 and V is TRBV19; 14 positions match TRBD2. The V and J ends lost 3 bases and 6 bases, in that order; junction bases with no gene match: 3. This CDR3 is built from 16 residues. In germline, CDR1 is LNHDA, CDR2 SQIVND (reference sequence). The CDR3: CASSIKGLAGAGELFF. CDR3 coding DNA: TGTGCCAGTAGTATTAAGGGACTAGCGGGAGCCGGGGAGCTGTTTTTT.